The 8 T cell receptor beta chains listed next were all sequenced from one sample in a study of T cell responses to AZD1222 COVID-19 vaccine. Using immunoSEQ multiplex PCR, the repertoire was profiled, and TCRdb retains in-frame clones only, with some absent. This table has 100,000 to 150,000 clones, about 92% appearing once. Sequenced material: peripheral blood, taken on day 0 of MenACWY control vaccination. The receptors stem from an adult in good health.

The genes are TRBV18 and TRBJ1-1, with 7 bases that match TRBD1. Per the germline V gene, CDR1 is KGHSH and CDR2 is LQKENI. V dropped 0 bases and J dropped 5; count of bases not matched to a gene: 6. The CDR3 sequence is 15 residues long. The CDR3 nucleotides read TGTGCCAGCTCACCACCGAGGGGGCCCGGGACTGAAGCTTTCTTT. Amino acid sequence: CASSPPRGPGTEAFF.

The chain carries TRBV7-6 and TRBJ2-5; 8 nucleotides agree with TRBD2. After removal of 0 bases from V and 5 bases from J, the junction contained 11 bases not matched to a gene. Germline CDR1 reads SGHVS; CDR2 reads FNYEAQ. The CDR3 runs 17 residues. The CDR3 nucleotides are TGTGCCAGCAGCTTAGCGCCTACTAGCGGCGACGGGGAGACCCAGTACTTC. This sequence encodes CASSLAPTSGDGETQYF.

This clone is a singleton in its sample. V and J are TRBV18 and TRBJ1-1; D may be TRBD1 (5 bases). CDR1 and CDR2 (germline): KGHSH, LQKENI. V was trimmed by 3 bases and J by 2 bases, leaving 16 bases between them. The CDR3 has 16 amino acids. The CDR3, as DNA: TGTGCCAGCTCACCGAGGCAGCGGAGGGGTAACACTGAAGCTTTCTTT. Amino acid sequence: CASSPRQRRGNTEAFF.

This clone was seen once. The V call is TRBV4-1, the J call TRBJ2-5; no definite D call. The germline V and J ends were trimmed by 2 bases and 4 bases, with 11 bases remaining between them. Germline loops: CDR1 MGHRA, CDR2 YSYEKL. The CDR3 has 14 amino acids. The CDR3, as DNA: TGCGCCAGCAGCCAAACGGCCACCGGAGAGACCCAGTACTTC. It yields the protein CASSQTATGETQYF.

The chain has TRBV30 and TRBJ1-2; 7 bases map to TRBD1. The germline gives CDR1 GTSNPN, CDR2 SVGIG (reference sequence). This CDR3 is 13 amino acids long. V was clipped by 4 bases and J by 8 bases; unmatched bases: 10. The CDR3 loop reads CAWNRDRPLGYTF. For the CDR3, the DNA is TGTGCCTGGAACCGGGACAGACCTCTCGGCTACACCTTC.

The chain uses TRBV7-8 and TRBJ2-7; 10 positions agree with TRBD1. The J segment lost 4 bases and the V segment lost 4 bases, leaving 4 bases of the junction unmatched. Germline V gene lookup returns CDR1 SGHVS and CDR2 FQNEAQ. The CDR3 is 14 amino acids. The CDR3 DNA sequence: TGTGCCAGCAGCTGGGACAGGGGATCATACGAGCAGTACTTC. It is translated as CASSWDRGSYEQYF.

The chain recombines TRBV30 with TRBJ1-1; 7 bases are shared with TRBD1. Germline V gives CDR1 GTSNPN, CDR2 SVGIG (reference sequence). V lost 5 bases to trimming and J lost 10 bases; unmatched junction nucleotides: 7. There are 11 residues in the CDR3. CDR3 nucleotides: TGTGCCTGGTCTCCTAAGGGGGCAGCTTTCTTT. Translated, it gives CAWSPKGAAFF.

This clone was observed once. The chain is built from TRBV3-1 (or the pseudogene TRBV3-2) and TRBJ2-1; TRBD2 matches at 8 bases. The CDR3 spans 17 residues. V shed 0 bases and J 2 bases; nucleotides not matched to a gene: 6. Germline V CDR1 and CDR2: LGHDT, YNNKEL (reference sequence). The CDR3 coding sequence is TGTGCCAGCAGCCAAGATCCCAGAGCGGGAGCCTACAATGAGCAGTTCTTC. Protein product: CASSQDPRAGAYNEQFF.